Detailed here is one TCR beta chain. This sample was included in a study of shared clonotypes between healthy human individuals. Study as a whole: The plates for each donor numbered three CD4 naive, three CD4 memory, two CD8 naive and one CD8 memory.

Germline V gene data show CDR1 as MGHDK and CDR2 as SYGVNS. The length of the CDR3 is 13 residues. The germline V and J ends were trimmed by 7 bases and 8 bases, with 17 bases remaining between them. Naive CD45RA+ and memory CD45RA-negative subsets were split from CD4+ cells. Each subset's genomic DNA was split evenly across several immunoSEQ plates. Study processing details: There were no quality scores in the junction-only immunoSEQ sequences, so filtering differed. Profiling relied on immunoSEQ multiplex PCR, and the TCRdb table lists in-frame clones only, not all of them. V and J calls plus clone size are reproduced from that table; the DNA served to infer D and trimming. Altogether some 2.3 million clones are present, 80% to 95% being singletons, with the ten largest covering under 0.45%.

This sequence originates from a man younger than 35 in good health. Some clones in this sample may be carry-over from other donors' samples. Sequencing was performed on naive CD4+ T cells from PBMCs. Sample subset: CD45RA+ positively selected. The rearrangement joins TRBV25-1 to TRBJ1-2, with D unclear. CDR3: CASTTTGSGGYTF. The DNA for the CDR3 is TGTGCCAGCACTACGACTGGGTCGGGAGGCTACACCTTC.